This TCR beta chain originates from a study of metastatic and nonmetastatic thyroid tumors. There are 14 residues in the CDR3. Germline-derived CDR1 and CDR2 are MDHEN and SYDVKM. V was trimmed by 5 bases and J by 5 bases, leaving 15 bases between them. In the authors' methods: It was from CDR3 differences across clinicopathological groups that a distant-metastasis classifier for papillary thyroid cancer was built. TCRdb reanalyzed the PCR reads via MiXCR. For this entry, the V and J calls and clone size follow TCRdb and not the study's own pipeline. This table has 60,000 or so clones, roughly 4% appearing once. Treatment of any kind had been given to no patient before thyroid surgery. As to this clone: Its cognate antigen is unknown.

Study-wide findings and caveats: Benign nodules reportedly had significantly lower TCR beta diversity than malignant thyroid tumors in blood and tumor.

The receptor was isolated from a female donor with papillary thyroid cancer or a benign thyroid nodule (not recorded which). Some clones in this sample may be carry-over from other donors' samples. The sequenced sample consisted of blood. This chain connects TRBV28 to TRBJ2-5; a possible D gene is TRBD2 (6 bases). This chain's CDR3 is CASSEETRRETQYF. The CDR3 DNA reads TGTGCCAGCAGTGAGGAGACTAGACGCGAGACCCAGTACTTC.